This TCR beta chain came from a study of blood T cell repertoires in COVID-19. At the level of the study: Acute-phase and convalescent COVID-19 samples originated in the United States, Italy and Spain. The analysed material was cDNA or gDNA that came from T cells, B-cell-depleted T cells, or PBMCs.

Methods used by the authors: From reference gene primer amplification, estimates of nucleated cell counts were derived. The table came from immunoSEQ multiplex PCR; TCRdb's copy has only in-frame clones and leaves some out. V, J and clone size derive from that table, while D and trimming were established from the DNA sequence. The sample lists 150,000 to 200,000 clones, more than 80% occurring once. Germline loops: CDR1 KGHSH, CDR2 LQKENI. V was clipped by 3 bases and J by 5 bases, with 13 bases between them. This CDR3 is 15 amino acids long. This clonotype originated in a man between 50 and 59 years old with acute or convalescent COVID-19. Sequencing was carried out using peripheral blood. This chain uses TRBV18 with TRBJ1-4, with TRBD1 as a possible D gene (5 bases). CDR3 amino acids: CASSPQRGGNEKLFF. The CDR3 coding sequence is TGTGCCAGCTCACCTCAGCGGGGGGGAAATGAAAAACTGTTTTTT. Together with reference TRBV18 and TRBJ1-4, the CDR3 gives the full variable domain: NAGVMQNPRHLVRRRGQEARLRCSPMKGHSHVYWYRQLPEEGLKFMVYLQKENIIDESGMPKERFSAEFPKEGPSILRIQQVVRGDSAAYFCASSPQRGGNEKLFFGSGTQLSVL.